What follows are 25 T cell receptor beta chains derived from one specimen sequenced in a study of CD8+ T cells in alopecia areata. The authors extracted RNA and reverse transcribed it into cDNA as the sequencing template. Data came from immunoSEQ multiplex PCR; TCRdb stores just in-frame clones and leaves some out. The data hold 35,000 to 45,000 clones, with more than 50% observed a single time. For about 5 patients, CD4+ cells were sorted into CD25+CD127- cells. Input material: CD4+ Tregs sorted from blood. The receptors were sampled from a human donor with alopecia areata.

The chain is built from TRBV4-1 and TRBJ2-3; 10 nucleotides line up with TRBD2. The CDR3 contains 18 residues. After removal of 1 base from V and 0 bases from J, the junction contained 7 bases not matched to a gene. Per germline, CDR1 MGHRA and CDR2 YSYEKL. The CDR3 DNA sequence: TGCGCCAGCAGCCAAGTCCCGGGACTAGCGCTTAGCACAGATACGCAGTATTTT. Its protein is CASSQVPGLALSTDTQYF.

The genes are TRBV6-5 and TRBJ1-2, with D uncertain. CDR1 is MNHEY, CDR2 SVGAGI, per germline. The CDR3 consists of 15 residues. The germline V and J ends were trimmed by 0 bases and 4 bases, with 12 bases remaining between them. The CDR3 coding sequence is TGTGCCAGCAGTTACTCGATTCGATTGGTCTATGGCTACACCTTC. Translated: CASSYSIRLVYGYTF.

This clone has more than one count but fewer than ten. The chain combines TRBV5-1 with TRBJ2-7, with 7 bases lining up with TRBD1. The J segment lost 6 bases and the V segment lost 4 bases, leaving 4 bases of the junction unmatched. The CDR3 sequence is 12 residues long. Germline-derived CDR1 and CDR2 are SGHRS and YFSETQ. CDR3 coding DNA: TGCGCCAGCAGCCAGGGACAGACCGAGCAGTACTTC. It encodes CASSQGQTEQYF. Full variable domain (rest looked up from reference TRBV5-1 and TRBJ2-7): KAGVTQTPRYLIKTRGQQVTLSCSPISGHRSVSWYQQTPGQGLQFLFEYFSETQRNKGNFPGRFSGRQFSNSRSEMNVSTLELGDSALYLCASSQGQTEQYFGPGTRLTVT.

The chain uses TRBV29-1 and TRBJ2-7; tentative D call: TRBD1 (7 bases). CDR1 and CDR2 from the germline V gene are SQVTM and ANQGSEA. Deletions cut 2 bases from V and 5 bases from J, with 19 bases between. The CDR3 is 15 residues long. CDR3 protein: CSVELRQGGLHEQYF. The CDR3 nucleotides are TGCAGCGTTGAACTCCGACAGGGAGGACTCCACGAGCAGTACTTC.

The V call is TRBV4-3, the J call TRBJ2-5; TRBD1 agrees at 7 bases. The J call is doubtful: the DNA matches TRBJ2-7 better. The CDR3 is made up of 14 amino acids. Germline V CDR1 and CDR2: LGHNA, YSLEER. The CDR3 reads CASSQTGNSNEQYF. CDR3 coding DNA: TGCGCCAGCAGCCAGACAGGGAATTCGAACGAGCAGTACTTC.

This rearrangement joins TRBV30 to TRBJ1-1; D remains ambiguous. V was clipped by 0 bases and J by 7 bases, with 6 bases between them. The CDR3 is made up of 11 amino acids. Germline loops: CDR1 GTSNPN, CDR2 SVGIG (reference sequence). The CDR3 is CAWSVTVEAFF. DNA for the CDR3: TGTGCCTGGAGTGTAACAGTTGAAGCTTTCTTT.

This clone was picked up a small number of times. CDR3 amino acids: CASSVDRGPREQYF. The CDR3 bases are TGCGCCAGCAGCGTTGACAGGGGGCCTCGCGAGCAGTACTTC. V gene TRBV5-1 combines with J gene TRBJ2-7; TRBD1 agrees at 10 bases. Unmatched junction bases numbered 7, after V lost 4 bases and J lost 6 bases. Germline V CDR1 and CDR2: SGHRS, YFSETQ. The CDR3 is made up of 14 amino acids.

This clone has more than one count but fewer than ten. The CDR3 nucleotides read TGTGCCAGCAGCTTAGATTGGGTTACGAATTCACCCCTCCACTTT. This gives the protein CASSLDWVTNSPLHF. This chain uses TRBV7-2 with TRBJ1-6; D ambiguous. V was clipped by 1 base and J by 7 bases, with 11 bases between them. This CDR3 contains 15 residues. Germline values: CDR1 SGHTA, CDR2 FQGNSA. The variable domain in full, completed from reference TRBV7-2 and TRBJ1-6, reads GAGVSQSPSNKVTEKGKDVELRCDPISGHTALYWYRQSLGQGLEFLIYFQGNSAPDKSGLPSDRFSAERTGGSVSTLTIQRTQQEDSAVYLCASSLDWVTNSPLHFGNGTRLTVT.

The rearrangement joins TRBV6-5 to TRBJ2-5; possibly TRBD1 for D (6 bases). The V end lost 6 bases, the J end lost 6 bases, and 14 bases lay between the germline ends. Germline V gene data show CDR1 as MNHEY and CDR2 as SVGAGI. The CDR3 runs 13 residues. CDR3 loop: CASSATGAQTQYF. In DNA, the CDR3 is TGTGCCAGCAGCGCGACAGGCGCTCAGACCCAGTACTTC.

The chain is built from TRBV7-2 and TRBJ2-3; D not certain. In germline, CDR1 is SGHTA, CDR2 FQGNSA. V was cut by 1 base and J by 5 bases, with 7 bases left in between. CDR3 length: 13 amino acids. The CDR3 DNA reads TGTGCCAGCAGCTTAGTGTCGGTAGATACGCAGTATTTT. This codes for CASSLVSVDTQYF.

This clone was counted between two and nine times. The chain recombines TRBV28 with TRBJ2-1; D uncertain. The CDR3 has 14 amino acids. Germline V CDR1 and CDR2: MDHEN, SYDVKM. V was trimmed by 7 bases and J by 2 bases, leaving 12 bases between them. The CDR3: CASTKSGPYNEQFF. In nucleotides, the CDR3 is TGTGCCAGCACGAAGTCAGGTCCCTACAATGAGCAGTTCTTC.

This chain links TRBV5-4 with TRBJ2-3, with D maybe TRBD2 (5 bases). Germline loops: CDR1 SGHNT, CDR2 YYREEE (reference sequence). The CDR3 runs to 15 residues. Trimming left V 3 bases short and J 4 bases short, with 15 bases between. CDR3 residues: CASSSGSLEADTQYF. Here the CDR3 DNA reads TGTGCCAGCAGCTCCGGATCTTTGGAGGCAGATACGCAGTATTTT.

The genes are TRBV2 and TRBJ2-3; D gene ambiguous. The germline V gene has CDR1 SNHLY and CDR2 FYNNEI. Trimming pared 5 bases from V and 7 bases from J, leaving 7 bases between. This CDR3 comprises 11 residues. CDR3 region: CASSMEHTQYF. The CDR3 DNA reads TGTGCCAGCAGTATGGAGCATACGCAGTATTTT.

The V and J genes are TRBV14 and TRBJ1-2; 7 bases agree with TRBD1. The V and J ends lost 4 bases and 2 bases, in that order; junction bases with no gene match: 1. Germline V gene lookup returns CDR1 SGHDN and CDR2 FVKESK. CDR3 length: 13 residues. The CDR3, as DNA: TGTGCCAGCAGCCGACAGGGCAACTATGGCTACACCTTC. It codes for CASSRQGNYGYTF.

This clone was detected only a few times. V and J are TRBV5-6 and TRBJ2-3; D not certain. Germline V gene sequence: CDR1 SGHDT, CDR2 YYEEEE. V was clipped by 4 bases and J by 4 bases, with 7 bases between them. The CDR3 loop spans 12 amino acids. As DNA, the CDR3 is TGTGCCAGCAGCCTATATGCAGATACGCAGTATTTT. As protein: CASSLYADTQYF.

The genes are TRBV7-9 and TRBJ2-1; D is uncertain. The V end lost 5 bases, the J end lost 9 bases, and 17 bases lay between the germline ends. The CDR3 sequence is 14 residues long. Looked up from germline, CDR1 is SEHNR and CDR2 is FQNEAQ (reference sequence). CDR3 in DNA: TGTGCCAGCAGCCCTTTTTTTTATCTGGGTGAGCAGTTCTTC. It is translated as CASSPFFYLGEQFF.

J is TRBJ1-4 and V is TRBV7-2; no clear D. V was cut by 7 bases and J by 3 bases, with 15 bases left in between. This CDR3 comprises 15 residues. The germline V gene encodes CDR1 SGHTA and CDR2 FQGNSA. The CDR3 loop is CASKLTPGSNEKLFF. CDR3 nucleotides: TGTGCCAGCAAGCTTACGCCGGGTTCTAATGAAAAACTGTTTTTT. The full variable domain, with the rest looked up from reference TRBV7-2 and TRBJ1-4, is GAGVSQSPSNKVTEKGKDVELRCDPISGHTALYWYRQSLGQGLEFLIYFQGNSAPDKSGLPSDRFSAERTGGSVSTLTIQRTQQEDSAVYLCASKLTPGSNEKLFFGSGTQLSVL.

This clone showed up just a few times. The V call is TRBV5-4, the J call TRBJ2-2; possible D gene TRBD2, 6 bases. The CDR3 is 16 residues long. Per germline, CDR1 SGHNT and CDR2 YYREEE (reference sequence). Trimming cost V 5 bases and J 1 base, with 15 bases left between them. For the CDR3, the DNA is TGTGCCAGCAGATCTAGTCCCGGGGGGAACACCGGGGAGCTGTTTTTT. Protein product: CASRSSPGGNTGELFF. The complete variable domain, with remaining parts taken from reference TRBV5-4 and TRBJ2-2, reads ETGVTQSPTHLIKTRGQQVTLRCSSQSGHNTVSWYQQALGQGPQFIFQYYREEENGRGNFPPRFSGLQFPNYSSELNVNALELDDSALYLCASRSSPGGNTGELFFGEGSRLTVL.

The chain combines TRBV7-2 with TRBJ1-1; weak D call: TRBD1 (5 bases). This CDR3 region has 14 residues. Germline-derived CDR1 and CDR2 are SGHTA and FQGNSA. Trimming left V 2 bases short and J 6 bases short, with 13 bases between. In nucleotides, the CDR3 is TGTGCCAGCAGCTTACTCCGGGGCAACCCTGAAGCTTTCTTT. It codes for CASSLLRGNPEAFF.

This clone came up a few times. The chain recombines TRBV4-2 with TRBJ1-2; D uncertain. V shed 0 bases and J shed 5 bases, with 7 bases lying between them. CDR3 length: 13 residues. Germline assignment: CDR1 LGHNA and CDR2 YNFKEQ. CDR3 region: CASSQEMGYGYTF. In DNA, the CDR3 is TGTGCCAGCAGCCAAGAGATGGGGTATGGCTACACCTTC.

This clone came up a few times. The V and J genes are TRBV18 and TRBJ2-5, with D unresolved. The CDR3 sequence is 14 residues long. V shed 0 bases and J shed 1 base, with 6 bases lying between them. Germline loops: CDR1 KGHSH, CDR2 LQKENI. The CDR3 loop reads CASSPPSAQETQYF. The CDR3 nucleotides are TGTGCCAGCTCACCACCGTCGGCCCAAGAGACCCAGTACTTC.

The chain has TRBV28 and TRBJ2-1, with D unclear. This CDR3 region has 12 residues. The germline CDR1 and CDR2 sequences are MDHEN and SYDVKM. The V gene lost 3 bases and the J gene lost 9 bases, with 9 bases spanning the gap. CDR3 bases: TGTGCCAGCAGTTTCCCCCCGCGTGAGCAGTTCTTC. It encodes CASSFPPREQFF.

V is TRBV4-1 and J is TRBJ1-2; D gene uncertain. Germline-derived CDR1 and CDR2 are MGHRA and YSYEKL. The CDR3 is 12 amino acids. With 4 bases removed from V and 8 bases from J, the gap between germline ends came to 11 bases. Here the CDR3 DNA reads TGCGCCAGCAGCCTCGACACTGAAGGCTACACCTTC. The encoded protein is CASSLDTEGYTF.

The chain joins TRBV28 to TRBJ1-2; the match to TRBD1 covers 9 bases. This CDR3 comprises 14 residues. Unmatched junction bases numbered 12, after V lost 8 bases and J lost 8 bases. CDR1 and CDR2 from the germline V gene are MDHEN and SYDVKM. In nucleotides, the CDR3 is TGTGCCAGCCGGCTCCCACAGGGGGCATTGGGCTACACCTTC. Its translation is CASRLPQGALGYTF.

This clone was seen more than once but under ten times. The genes are TRBV19 and TRBJ2-2, with 8 positions matching TRBD2. This CDR3 is built from 15 residues. The trim removed 9 bases at V and 7 bases at J, leaving 13 bases unmatched. From germline, CDR1 is LNHDA and CDR2 SQIVND (reference sequence). The CDR3 reads CASLIRPGGSGELFF. CDR3 sequence (DNA): TGTGCCAGCCTAATTCGTCCGGGAGGGAGCGGGGAGCTGTTTTTT. Combining the CDR3 with reference TRBV19 and TRBJ2-2 gives the whole variable domain DGGITQSPKYLFRKEGQNVTLSCEQNLNHDAMYWYRQDPGQGLRLIYYSQIVNDFQKGDIAEGYSVSREKKESFPLTVTSAQKNPTAFYLCASLIRPGGSGELFFGEGSRLTVL.